This T cell receptor beta chain was profiled in a study of shared clonotypes between healthy human individuals. Germline lookup yields CDR1 SGHAT and CDR2 FQNNGV. Trimming shortened V by 0 bases and J by 10 bases, and 18 bases separated the two germline ends. This CDR3 comprises 15 residues. Profiled with immunoSEQ multiplex PCR; TCRdb holds only in-frame clones, not every one. Of around 2.1 million clones listed, about 92% are singletons. The study's findings and limits: In contrast to clonotypes shared by all four donors, non-shared clonotypes had lower generation probabilities.

The naive CD8 population came from CD45RO-negative cells selected for CCR7, without terminally differentiated effector memory CD45RA+ cells. On this clone itself: Its antigen is currently unknown.

The sequence was obtained from a man younger than 35 in good health. Some clones in this sample may be carry-over from other donors' samples. The sequenced sample was naive CD8+ T cells from PBMCs. The chain uses TRBV11-2 and TRBJ1-1, with D maybe TRBD1 (5 bases). CDR3 nucleotide sequence: TGTGCCAGCAGCTTAGATCTTGGTTGGGACCCAGGAGCTTTCTTT. Encoded protein: CASSLDLGWDPGAFF.